This TCR beta chain was obtained from a study of T cells expressing NK-cell markers. Study summary: TCR beta repertoires came from sorted CD3+CD56+NKG2C+, CD3+CD56+NKG2C- and CD3+CD56-NKG2C+ T cells. Whole-study findings and limits: Similarly, these clonotypes led the CD3+CD56-NKG2C+ fraction as well in several donors.

The TCR beta cDNA came from 5'RACE template switching with UMIs. TCRdb derives one entry per CDR3 protein from the 5' RACE reads, leaving out DNA. This repertoire includes about half a million distinct CDR3 sequences. About this clonotype itself: Its antigen is undetermined.

Germline lookup yields CDR1 SGHTA and CDR2 FQGNSA. The CDR3 runs 15 residues. This chain uses TRBV7-2 with TRBJ2-1; TCRdb gives TRBD2 as the D gene, but with no DNA this cannot be confirmed. The sample taken for sequencing was blood T cells: a sorted CD56 or NKG2C T cell subset, CD4+ or CD8+ T cells, or bulk PBMC T cells (not recorded which). This TCR was sampled from a woman in her forties or fifties in good health. Here the CDR3 reads CASSPGLAGAVVQFF.